This TCR beta chain appears in the sequencing data of a study of radiation and T cells in renal cell carcinoma. Across the whole study: Nephrectomy followed 15 Gy stereotactic body radiation by 4 weeks. General study findings and limits: Without pretreatment biopsies, baseline tumor clonotype presence was undetermined.

Trimming removed 0 bases from V and 2 bases from J, with 17 bases in between. The CDR3 is 17 amino acids. The germline V gene encodes CDR1 SGHNT and CDR2 YYREEE (reference sequence). A remark on this clone: Its antigen remains unidentified.

Noted time point: baseline pretreatment blood. Documented treatment: 15 Gy SBRT to primary tumor, nephrectomy 4 weeks later. Profiling relied on immunoSEQ multiplex PCR, and the TCRdb table lists in-frame clones only, not all of them. The sample holds 150,000 or so clones, 88% seen once. Sequencing used blood, obtained from a patient whose treatment included radiotherapy and nephrectomy. The V gene is TRBV5-4, the J gene TRBJ2-5; unclear D gene. The source of this sequence is a woman aged 70-85 years with renal cell carcinoma. The CDR3 DNA is TGTGCCAGCAGCTTGGAACCGGCCAGCAACTCGCAAGAGACCCAGTACTTC. This sequence encodes CASSLEPASNSQETQYF.